A single sample is the source of the 23 T cell receptor beta chains below, sequenced in a study of blood T cell repertoires in COVID-19. Profiled with immunoSEQ multiplex PCR; TCRdb holds only in-frame clones, not every one. The top ten hold 8% to 10% of the sample, which has about 310,000 clones, 70% to 90% seen once. Sequencing was carried out using PBMCs or T cells enriched from blood (not recorded which). These receptors all stem from a woman aged 40 to 49 who had recovered from COVID-19.

The chain links TRBV6-6 to TRBJ1-5, with TRBD1 as a possible D gene (5 bases). The CDR3 is made up of 19 amino acids. V was trimmed by 5 bases and J by 0 bases, leaving 23 bases between them. Per germline, CDR1 MNHNY and CDR2 SVGAGI (reference sequence). Here the CDR3 reads CASSRPPNGGSNSNQPQHF. The CDR3 nucleotides read TGTGCCAGCAGTCGACCCCCGAACGGGGGGTCCAATAGCAATCAGCCCCAGCATTTT.

This clone was counted a few times. CDR3 amino acids: CASSQEAGMFLVKQYF. For the CDR3, the DNA is TGCGCCAGCAGCCAAGAGGCCGGGATGTTCCTCGTAAAGCAGTACTTC. The chain joins TRBV4-3 to TRBJ2-7; D is perhaps TRBD2 (5 bases). The germline V and J ends were trimmed by 0 bases and 8 bases, with 20 bases remaining between them. CDR1 and CDR2 (germline): LGHNA, YSLEER. The CDR3 has 16 amino acids.

V is TRBV28 and J is TRBJ1-2; 7 bases match TRBD1. The J segment lost 7 bases and the V segment lost 6 bases, leaving 11 bases of the junction unmatched. This CDR3 region has 14 residues. Germline values: CDR1 MDHEN, CDR2 SYDVKM. The chain's CDR3 is CASRPDFRGIGYTF. CDR3 bases: TGTGCCAGCAGGCCCGACTTCAGGGGGATTGGCTACACCTTC.

The V call is TRBV11-2, the J call TRBJ2-3; 11 bases fit TRBD2. Looked up from germline, CDR1 is SGHAT and CDR2 is FQNNGV. The trim removed 5 bases at V and 1 base at J, leaving 5 bases unmatched. The CDR3 has 16 residues. CDR3 in DNA: TGTGCCAGCAGCGTCGGGACTAGCGGAGGCACAGATACGCAGTATTTT. Amino acid sequence: CASSVGTSGGTDTQYF.

V usage is TRBV11-3 and J usage is TRBJ2-1, with TRBD2 matching over 15 bases. The ends lost 1 base at V and 4 bases at J; junction bases unmatched: 2. The CDR3 consists of 17 residues. Germline V lookup: CDR1 SGHNT, CDR2 YENEEA. The CDR3 bases are TGTGCCAGCAGCTTAGGGACTAGCGGGGGGGCTTACAATGAGCAGTTCTTC. This codes for CASSLGTSGGAYNEQFF.

Written as DNA, the CDR3 is TGTGCCAGCAGCTCACCGACAGACCCTACGACGGAGTACTTC. It encodes CASSSPTDPTTEYF. The rearrangement uses TRBV11-3 and TRBJ2-7, with D possibly TRBD1 on 5 matching bases. The V and J ends lost 4 bases and 11 bases respectively, with 21 bases between them. Germline V gene data show CDR1 as SGHNT and CDR2 as YENEEA. This CDR3 has 14 amino acids.

V and J are TRBV29-1 and TRBJ1-4, with 7 nucleotides matching TRBD1. Unmatched junction bases numbered 7, after V lost 5 bases and J lost 4 bases. The CDR3 sequence is 14 residues long. The germline gives CDR1 SQVTM, CDR2 ANQGSEA. The CDR3: CSVSRGRSNEKLFF. The CDR3 nucleotides are TGCAGCGTTTCAAGGGGGCGAAGTAATGAAAAACTGTTTTTT. Looking up the rest from reference TRBV29-1 and TRBJ1-4 gives the full variable domain: SAVISQKPSRDICQRGTSLTIQCQVDSQVTMMFWYRQQPGQSLTLIATANQGSEATYESGFVIDKFPISRPNLTFSTLTVSNMSPEDSSIYLCSVSRGRSNEKLFFGSGTQLSVL.

The chain employs TRBV30 and TRBJ1-5, with D uncertain. V dropped 1 base and J dropped 1 base, with 11 bases sitting between them. Germline CDR1 and CDR2: GTSNPN and SVGIG (reference sequence). This CDR3 is built from 15 residues. The CDR3 loop is CAWSAGLNSNQPQHF. The CDR3 region has the DNA TGTGCCTGGAGTGCAGGTCTCAACAGCAATCAGCCCCAGCATTTT.

The chain carries TRBV11-3 and TRBJ1-1, with 7 bases fitting TRBD1. CDR1 and CDR2 (germline): SGHNT, YENEEA. Trimming removed 7 bases from V and 1 base from J; junction bases left unmatched: 15. The CDR3 length is 17 residues. Here the CDR3 reads CASTLEGKGATNTEAFF. Here the CDR3 DNA reads TGTGCCAGCACCCTAGAGGGGAAGGGGGCGACGAACACTGAAGCTTTCTTT.

The V gene is TRBV4-3, the J gene TRBJ2-2; tentative D call: TRBD1 (6 bases). Germline CDR1 reads LGHNA; CDR2 reads YSLEER. This CDR3 spans 15 amino acids. The germline V and J ends were trimmed by 4 bases and 5 bases, with 14 bases remaining between them. This CDR3 reads CASSPQGMTTGELFF. Written as DNA, the CDR3 is TGCGCCAGCAGCCCTCAGGGGATGACGACCGGGGAGCTGTTTTTT.

The chain employs TRBV9 and TRBJ2-7; 10 nucleotides align to TRBD2. The germline CDR1 and CDR2 sequences are SGDLS and YYNGEE. This CDR3 spans 15 amino acids. The V and J ends lost 4 bases and 6 bases, in that order; junction bases with no gene match: 10. CDR3 sequence: CASSPGSGGDLEQYF. In DNA form, the CDR3 reads TGTGCCAGCAGCCCAGGGAGCGGGGGGGATCTCGAGCAGTACTTC.

A remark on this clone: Other DNA sequences in the sample encode the same CDR3. V gene TRBV5-1 combines with J gene TRBJ2-2; 8 bases line up with TRBD1. The CDR3 has 15 residues. J was trimmed by 1 base and V by 7 bases; bases with no gene match: 6. The germline V gene has CDR1 SGHRS and CDR2 YFSETQ. This chain's CDR3 is CASSRDRRNTGELFF. In DNA, the CDR3 is TGCGCCAGCTCGAGGGACAGGAGGAACACCGGGGAGCTGTTTTTT.

The chain joins TRBV15 to TRBJ1-1; D gene uncertain. This CDR3 comprises 15 residues. Germline-derived CDR1 and CDR2 are LNHNV and YYDKDF (reference sequence). Trimming stripped 2 bases from V and 0 bases from J, with 10 bases between. The CDR3 DNA sequence: TGTGCCACCAGCAGACCTCTTGGCCTGAACACTGAAGCTTTCTTT. Protein sequence: CATSRPLGLNTEAFF.

The chain carries TRBV4-3 and TRBJ1-1; D is undetermined. The CDR3 has 14 amino acids. V was cut by 3 bases and J by 0 bases, with 8 bases left in between. Looked up from germline, CDR1 is LGHNA and CDR2 is YSLEER. CDR3 bases: TGCGCCAGCAGCCAGGAGAGGATGAACACTGAAGCTTTCTTT. This sequence encodes CASSQERMNTEAFF.

A few counts support this clone. The V call is TRBV24-1, the J call TRBJ2-4, with D tentatively TRBD1 (5 bases). Germline CDR1 reads KGHDR; CDR2 reads SFDVKD. CDR3 length: 13 amino acids. Between the trimmed V and J ends, which lost 7 bases and 0 bases, there was a span of 6 bases. CDR3 region: CATRDTAKNIQYF. The CDR3 coding sequence is TGTGCCACCAGGGACACAGCCAAAAACATTCAGTACTTC.

V usage is TRBV9 and J usage is TRBJ2-1, with D possibly TRBD2 on 5 matching bases. Germline V gene sequence: CDR1 SGDLS, CDR2 YYNGEE. Trimming shortened V by 0 bases and J by 2 bases, and 12 bases separated the two germline ends. This CDR3 is 16 amino acids long. This CDR3 reads CASSVGAGPAYNEQFF. DNA for the CDR3: TGTGCCAGCAGCGTAGGGGCGGGCCCAGCCTACAATGAGCAGTTCTTC.

The V call is TRBV2, the J call TRBJ2-7; possibly TRBD1 for D (6 bases). Germline V CDR1 and CDR2: SNHLY, FYNNEI. V was cut by 9 bases and J by 3 bases, with 21 bases left in between. The CDR3 length is 15 residues. CDR3 in DNA: TGTGCCAGTGCGCAGCGCCCAGGGGTGGGCTACGAGCAGTACTTC. The encoded protein is CASAQRPGVGYEQYF.

As for this clone: This sample also contains other DNA sequences that code for the same CDR3. This chain joins TRBV9 and TRBJ1-2; D call uncertain. The germline CDR1 and CDR2 sequences are SGDLS and YYNGEE. Trimming shortened V by 2 bases and J by 2 bases, and 7 bases separated the two germline ends. The CDR3 is made up of 13 amino acids. The CDR3 nucleotides read TGTGCCAGCAGCGTGACGGAGAACTATGGCTACACCTTC. Amino acid sequence: CASSVTENYGYTF.

J is TRBJ1-6 and V is TRBV3-1 (or the pseudogene TRBV3-2); 7 positions agree with TRBD1. The germline V gene has CDR1 LGHDT and CDR2 YNNKEL (reference sequence). J lost 9 bases, V lost 0 bases, and 11 bases had no gene match. The CDR3 is 17 residues long. In DNA, the CDR3 is TGTGCCAGCAGCCAAGAAGTAAAGCAGGGGGTCCCTTCACCCCTCCACTTT. As protein: CASSQEVKQGVPSPLHF.

The CDR3 DNA is TGTGCCAGCAGCTCGCGACAGGCCAATGAAAAACTGTTTTTT. Residues: CASSSRQANEKLFF. The V and J genes are TRBV7-2 and TRBJ1-4, with D possibly matching TRBD1 (6 bases). Germline V gene data show CDR1 as SGHTA and CDR2 as FQGNSA. V was cut by 4 bases and J by 5 bases, with 11 bases left in between. There are 14 residues in the CDR3.

The chain employs TRBV9 and TRBJ2-7; 7 bases agree with TRBD1. V trimming: 0 bases; J trimming: 2 bases; junction bases outside the gene matches: 8. The CDR3 covers 16 residues. CDR1 is SGDLS and CDR2 is YYNGEE in the germline V gene. The CDR3 DNA follows: TGTGCCAGCAGCGTAGGGGGTTGGACAGGAGCCTACGAGCAGTACTTC. Its protein is CASSVGGWTGAYEQYF.

This clone was recorded only once. This chain connects TRBV4-2 to TRBJ2-7, with 8 nucleotides matching TRBD2. Per germline, CDR1 LGHNA and CDR2 YNFKEQ. Germline trimming cut 0 bases from V and 2 bases from J; bases unmatched to any gene: 9. This CDR3 region has 17 residues. This CDR3 is CASSQEGISGTPYEQYF. The CDR3 region has the DNA TGTGCCAGCAGCCAAGAAGGGATTAGCGGGACACCCTACGAGCAGTACTTC.

The chain combines TRBV27 with TRBJ1-2, with D possibly matching TRBD1 (6 bases). CDR1 is MNHEY, CDR2 SMNVEV, per germline (reference sequence). The germline V and J ends were trimmed by 1 base and 5 bases, with 14 bases remaining between them. The length of the CDR3 is 15 residues. In DNA, the CDR3 is TGTGCCAGCAGTTTATTGGGGGGGCTGGGATATGGCTACACCTTC. Amino acids: CASSLLGGLGYGYTF.